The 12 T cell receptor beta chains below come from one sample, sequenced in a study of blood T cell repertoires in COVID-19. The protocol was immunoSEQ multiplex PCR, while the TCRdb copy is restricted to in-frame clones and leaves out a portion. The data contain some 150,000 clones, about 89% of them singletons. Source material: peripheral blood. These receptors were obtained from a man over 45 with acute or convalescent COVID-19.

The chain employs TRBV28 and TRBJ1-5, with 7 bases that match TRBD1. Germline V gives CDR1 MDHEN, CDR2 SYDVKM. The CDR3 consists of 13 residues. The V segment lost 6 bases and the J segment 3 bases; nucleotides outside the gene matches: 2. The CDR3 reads CASRDRNNQPQHF. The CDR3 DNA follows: TGTGCCAGCAGGGACAGGAACAATCAGCCCCAGCATTTT.

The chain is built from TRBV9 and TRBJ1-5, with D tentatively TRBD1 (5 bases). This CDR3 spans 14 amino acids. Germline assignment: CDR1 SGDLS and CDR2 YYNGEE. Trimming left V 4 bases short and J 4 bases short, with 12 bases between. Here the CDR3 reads CASSRGRGNQPQHF. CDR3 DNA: TGTGCCAGCAGCCGAGGGCGGGGGAATCAGCCCCAGCATTTT.

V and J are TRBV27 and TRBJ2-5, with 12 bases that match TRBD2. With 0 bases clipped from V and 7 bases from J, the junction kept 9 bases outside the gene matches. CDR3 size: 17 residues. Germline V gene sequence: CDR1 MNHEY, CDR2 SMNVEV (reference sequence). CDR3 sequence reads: CASSLSPLAGGPWTQYF. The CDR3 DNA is TGTGCCAGCAGTTTATCGCCTCTAGCGGGGGGGCCGTGGACCCAGTACTTC.

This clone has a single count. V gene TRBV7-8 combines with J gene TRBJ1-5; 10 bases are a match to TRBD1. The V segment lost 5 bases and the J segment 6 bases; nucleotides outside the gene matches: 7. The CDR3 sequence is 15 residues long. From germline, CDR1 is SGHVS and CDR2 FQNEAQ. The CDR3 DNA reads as TGTGCCAGCAGCCCGGGACAGGGGATAGCTCAGCCCCAGCATTTT. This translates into CASSPGQGIAQPQHF.

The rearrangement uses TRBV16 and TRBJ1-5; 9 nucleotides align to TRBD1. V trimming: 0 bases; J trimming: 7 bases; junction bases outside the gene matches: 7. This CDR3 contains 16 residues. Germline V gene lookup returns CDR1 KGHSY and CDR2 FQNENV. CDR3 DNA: TGTGCCAGCAGCCAATCTCCAACAGGGGGCCAGCAGCCCCAGCATTTT. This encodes CASSQSPTGGQQPQHF.

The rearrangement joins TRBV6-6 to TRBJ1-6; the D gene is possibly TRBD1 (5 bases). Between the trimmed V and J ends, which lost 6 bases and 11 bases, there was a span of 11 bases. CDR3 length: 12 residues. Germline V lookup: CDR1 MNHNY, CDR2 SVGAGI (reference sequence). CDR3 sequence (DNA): TGTGCCAGCAGGCCCTGGGGGGCACCCCTCCACTTT. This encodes CASRPWGAPLHF.

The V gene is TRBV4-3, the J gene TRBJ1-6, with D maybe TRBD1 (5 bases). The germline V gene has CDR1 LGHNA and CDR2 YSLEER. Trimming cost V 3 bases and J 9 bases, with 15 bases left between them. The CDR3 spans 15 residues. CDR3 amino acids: CASSQAPGGVSPLHF. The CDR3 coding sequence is TGCGCCAGCAGCCAGGCCCCTGGGGGGGTTTCACCCCTCCACTTT.

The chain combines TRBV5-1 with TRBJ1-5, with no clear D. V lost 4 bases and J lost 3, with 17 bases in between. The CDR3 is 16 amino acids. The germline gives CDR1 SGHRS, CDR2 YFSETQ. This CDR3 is CASSPSGGLDNQPQHF. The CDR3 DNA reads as TGCGCCAGCAGCCCCAGTGGAGGACTAGACAATCAGCCCCAGCATTTT. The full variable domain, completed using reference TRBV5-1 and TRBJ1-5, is KAGVTQTPRYLIKTRGQQVTLSCSPISGHRSVSWYQQTPGQGLQFLFEYFSETQRNKGNFPGRFSGRQFSNSRSEMNVSTLELGDSALYLCASSPSGGLDNQPQHFGDGTRLSIL.

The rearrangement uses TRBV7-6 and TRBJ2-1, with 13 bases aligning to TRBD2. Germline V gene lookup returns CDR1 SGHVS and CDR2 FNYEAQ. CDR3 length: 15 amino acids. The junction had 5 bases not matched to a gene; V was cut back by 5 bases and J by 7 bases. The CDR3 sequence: CASSRTSGRDNEQFF. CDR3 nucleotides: TGTGCCAGCAGCCGGACTAGCGGGAGAGATAATGAGCAGTTCTTC.

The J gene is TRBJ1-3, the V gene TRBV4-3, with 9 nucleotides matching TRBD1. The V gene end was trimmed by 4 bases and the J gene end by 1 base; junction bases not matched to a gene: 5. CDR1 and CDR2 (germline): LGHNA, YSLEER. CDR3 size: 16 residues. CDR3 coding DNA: TGCGCCAGCAGCCCCGGGACAGGGTTGTCTGGAAACACCATATATTTT. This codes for CASSPGTGLSGNTIYF.

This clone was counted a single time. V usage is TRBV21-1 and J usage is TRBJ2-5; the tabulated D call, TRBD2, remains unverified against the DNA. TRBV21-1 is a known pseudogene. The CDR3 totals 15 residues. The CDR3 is CASGKTSGGQETQYF. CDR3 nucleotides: TGTGCCAGCGGCAAGACTAGCGGGGGGCAAGAGACCCAGTACTTC.

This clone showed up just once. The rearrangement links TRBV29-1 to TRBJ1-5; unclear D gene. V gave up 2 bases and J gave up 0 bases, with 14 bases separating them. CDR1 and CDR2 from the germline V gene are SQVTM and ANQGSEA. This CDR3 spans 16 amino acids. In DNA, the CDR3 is TGCAGCGTTGAACCCCGCTCACTGTGTAGCAATCAGCCCCAGCATTTT. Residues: CSVEPRSLCSNQPQHF.